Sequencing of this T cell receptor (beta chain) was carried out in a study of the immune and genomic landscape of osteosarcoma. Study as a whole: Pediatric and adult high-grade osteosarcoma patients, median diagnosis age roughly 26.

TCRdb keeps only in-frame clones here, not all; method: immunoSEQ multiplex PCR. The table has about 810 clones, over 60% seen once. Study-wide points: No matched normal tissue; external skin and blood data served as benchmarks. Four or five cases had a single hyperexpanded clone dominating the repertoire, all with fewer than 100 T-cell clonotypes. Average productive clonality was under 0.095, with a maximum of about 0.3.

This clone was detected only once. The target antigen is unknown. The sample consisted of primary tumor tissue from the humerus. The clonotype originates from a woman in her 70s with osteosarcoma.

The CDR3 bases are TGCGCCAGGATCATTCAGTACTTC. Translating gives CARIIQYF. The genes are TRBV10-1 and TRBJ2-4; D is ambiguous. Trimming removed 9 bases from V and 9 bases from J, with 3 bases in between. CDR3 size: 8 residues. Germline V gene lookup returns CDR1 WNHNN and CDR2 SYGVQD (reference sequence).